The subject of this entry is one TCR beta chain. CDR3 length: 18 amino acids. This entry is derived from a study of shared clonotypes between healthy human individuals. Every donor, a Caucasian adult, lived in Nashville, Tennessee. Only in-frame clones appear in the TCRdb table, and some are missing; sequencing was by immunoSEQ multiplex PCR. The sample shows around 750,000 clones, around two thirds of them seen only once. The sample taken for sequencing was memory CD4+ T cells sorted from blood. Sample subset: CD45RA-negative fraction. The rearrangement uses TRBV21-1 and TRBJ1-1; TRBD1 was called by the table and not checked on the DNA. TRBV21-1 is designated a pseudogene. The clonotype comes from a woman younger than 45 in good health. The CDR3 bases are TGTGCCAGCAGCAAAGCGCTGGAGGGACAGGGTAGATCCACTGAAGCTTTCTTT. Translating gives CASSKALEGQGRSTEAFF.